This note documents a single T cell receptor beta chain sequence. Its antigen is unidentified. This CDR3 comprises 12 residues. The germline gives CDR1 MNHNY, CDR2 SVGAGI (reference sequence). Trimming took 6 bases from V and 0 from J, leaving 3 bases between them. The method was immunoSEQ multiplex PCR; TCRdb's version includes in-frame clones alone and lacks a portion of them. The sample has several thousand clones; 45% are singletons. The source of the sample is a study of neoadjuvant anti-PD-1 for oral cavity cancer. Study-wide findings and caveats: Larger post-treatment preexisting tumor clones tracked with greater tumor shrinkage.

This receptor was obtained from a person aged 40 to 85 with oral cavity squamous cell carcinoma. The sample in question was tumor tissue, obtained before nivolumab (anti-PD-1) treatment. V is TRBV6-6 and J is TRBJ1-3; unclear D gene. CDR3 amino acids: CASRDSGNTIYF. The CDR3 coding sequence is TGTGCCAGCAGGGACTCTGGAAACACCATATATTTT.